Below, 23 T cell receptor beta chains from the same sample are listed, as sequenced in a study of blood T cell repertoires in COVID-19. The protocol was immunoSEQ multiplex PCR, while the TCRdb copy is restricted to in-frame clones and leaves out a portion. The sample includes 35,000 to 40,000 clones, more than 80% of them seen just once. Material: peripheral blood. The source of these receptors is a man aged 45 to 65 with active or convalescent COVID-19.

The rearrangement joins TRBV3-1 (or the pseudogene TRBV3-2) to TRBJ1-1; 9 positions match TRBD1. V lost 5 bases and J lost 1; bases outside the gene matches: 14. CDR1 LGHDT and CDR2 YNNKEL come from the germline V gene (reference sequence). CDR3 size: 18 residues. The CDR3 loop reads CASSTGTGQRVRNTEAFF. In nucleotides, the CDR3 is TGTGCCAGCAGCACCGGGACAGGGCAACGGGTACGGAACACTGAAGCTTTCTTT.

V is TRBV12-3 or TRBV12-4 and J is TRBJ2-2; D gene ambiguous. This CDR3 has 13 residues. The V end was cut by 6 bases, the J end by 4 bases, with 9 bases between. CDR3: CASSREATGELFF. DNA for the CDR3: TGTGCCAGCAGCCGAGAGGCCACCGGGGAGCTGTTTTTT.

This chain connects TRBV6-2 or TRBV6-3 to TRBJ2-1; 9 bases are a match to TRBD1. This CDR3 is 15 amino acids long. The trim removed 4 bases at V and 2 bases at J, leaving 3 bases unmatched. Per germline, CDR1 MNHEY and CDR2 SVGEGT. This CDR3 reads CASSFRDRAYNEQFF. CDR3 in DNA: TGTGCCAGCAGTTTCCGGGACAGGGCCTACAATGAGCAGTTCTTC.

The chain couples TRBV4-1 to TRBJ1-2; a possible D gene is TRBD1 (6 bases). This CDR3 contains 14 residues. Germline V gives CDR1 MGHRA, CDR2 YSYEKL. V was cut by 6 bases and J by 8 bases, with 19 bases left in between. CDR3 DNA: TGCGCCAGCAGTTGGGGGCAGGGGCAGGGGGGCTACACCTTC. It yields the protein CASSWGQGQGGYTF.

V and J are TRBV7-3 and TRBJ2-5; TRBD2 aligns across 7 bases. The CDR3 is 13 amino acids. V shed 5 bases and J 1 base; nucleotides not matched to a gene: 1. CDR1 is SGHTA and CDR2 is FQGTGA in the germline V gene. The CDR3 loop reads CASSRGGQETQYF. In nucleotides, the CDR3 is TGTGCCAGCAGCCGCGGGGGCCAAGAGACCCAGTACTTC. Filled out from reference TRBV7-3 and TRBJ2-5, the complete variable domain reads GAGVSQTPSNKVTEKGKYVELRCDPISGHTALYWYRQSLGQGPEFLIYFQGTGAADDSGLPNDRFFAVRPEGSVSTLKIQRTERGDSAVYLCASSRGGQETQYFGPGTRLLVL.

J is TRBJ2-6 and V is TRBV27; D gene uncertain. V lost 5 bases, J lost 2 bases, and 4 bases lay in between. The length of the CDR3 is 13 residues. Germline V gene data show CDR1 as MNHEY and CDR2 as SMNVEV (reference sequence). CDR3 nucleotides: TGTGCCAGCAGTGGCCCTGGGGCCAACGTCCTGACTTTC. As protein: CASSGPGANVLTF.

The rearrangement links TRBV12-3 or TRBV12-4 to TRBJ1-2; a weak D match, TRBD1 (6 bases). V lost 6 bases, J lost 7 bases, and 15 bases lay in between. The CDR3 runs to 13 residues. DNA of the CDR3: TGTGCCAGCAGGCTCCCAGGGGTAGGTGGCTACACCTTC. Amino acid sequence: CASRLPGVGGYTF.

This chain uses TRBV30 with TRBJ1-1; D is unclear. With 4 bases removed from V and 8 bases from J, the gap between germline ends came to 5 bases. The CDR3 consists of 9 residues. Looked up from germline, CDR1 is GTSNPN and CDR2 is SVGIG (reference sequence). The CDR3 here is CAWNLEAFF. The CDR3 bases are TGTGCCTGGAATCTAGAAGCTTTCTTT. Supplemented by reference TRBV30 and TRBJ1-1, the full variable domain reads SQTIHQWPATLVQPVGSPLSLECTVEGTSNPNLYWYRQAAGRGLQLLFYSVGIGQISSEVPQNLSASRPQDRQFILSSKKLLLSDSGFYLCAWNLEAFFGQGTRLTVV.

The chain is built from TRBV10-1 and TRBJ2-3, with unresolved D. Germline assignment: CDR1 WNHNN and CDR2 SYGVQD (reference sequence). The CDR3 runs 14 residues. The germline V and J ends were trimmed by 3 bases and 6 bases, with 13 bases remaining between them. The CDR3 DNA is TGCGCCAGCAGTGACGTTGGCGGAAGCGATACGCAGTATTTT. It is translated as CASSDVGGSDTQYF.

The gene calls are TRBV5-6 and TRBJ2-1; D is possibly TRBD2 (6 bases). From germline, CDR1 is SGHDT and CDR2 YYEEEE. The length of the CDR3 is 17 residues. V lost 3 bases to trimming and J lost 0 bases, with 16 bases between them. This chain's CDR3 is CASSWRAQAYSYNEQFF. The CDR3 DNA is TGTGCCAGCAGCTGGAGGGCTCAAGCGTACTCCTACAATGAGCAGTTCTTC.

The chain recombines TRBV2 with TRBJ1-5, with 7 bases matching TRBD1. V shed 8 bases and J 5 bases; nucleotides not matched to a gene: 6. The germline CDR1 and CDR2 sequences are SNHLY and FYNNEI. This CDR3 contains 13 residues. CDR3 nucleotides: TGTGCCAGCGCCGGGACAGAGTATCAGCCCCAGCATTTT. It encodes CASAGTEYQPQHF.

The chain employs TRBV10-3 and TRBJ2-2; 9 bases are a match to TRBD1. Germline CDR1 is ENHRY and CDR2 is SYGVKD. V gave up 6 bases and J gave up 1 base; unmatched junction bases: 3. The CDR3 extends over 15 amino acids. The chain's CDR3 is CAIRPGQGNTGELFF. Written as DNA, the CDR3 is TGTGCCATCAGACCGGGACAGGGGAACACCGGGGAGCTGTTTTTT.

The V call is TRBV7-7, the J call TRBJ1-6; D unclear. The CDR3 contains 13 residues. V lost 2 bases and J lost 6, with 5 bases in between. Germline V lookup: CDR1 SSHAT, CDR2 FNYEAQ (reference sequence). The CDR3 DNA reads TGTGCCAGCAGCTTACTCCCTAATTCACCCCTCCACTTT. It is translated as CASSLLPNSPLHF.

The J gene is TRBJ1-3, the V gene TRBV19; D is uncertain. The germline V gene encodes CDR1 LNHDA and CDR2 SQIVND (reference sequence). V lost 10 bases and J 0 bases, leaving 10 bases between the germline ends. The CDR3 totals 13 residues. CDR3 DNA sequence: TGTGCCACCCGAAGAGGCTCTGGAAACACCATATATTTT. It yields the protein CATRRGSGNTIYF.

The genes are TRBV10-1 and TRBJ2-5; TRBD1 matches 12 bases. The CDR3 runs to 17 residues. The germline CDR1 and CDR2 sequences are WNHNN and SYGVQD (reference sequence). V trimming: 5 bases; J trimming: 5 bases; junction bases outside the gene matches: 12. CDR3: CASSSSPGTGGRETQYF. For the CDR3, the DNA is TGCGCCAGCAGTAGCTCTCCCGGGACAGGGGGCAGGGAGACCCAGTACTTC.

This sequence joins TRBV28 and TRBJ2-7; TRBD1 aligns across 7 bases. V lost 7 bases, J lost 5 bases, and 5 bases stayed unmatched. This CDR3 region has 12 residues. The germline gives CDR1 MDHEN, CDR2 SYDVKM. The CDR3 sequence is CASKPTGNEQYF. The CDR3 DNA is TGTGCCAGCAAGCCGACAGGGAACGAGCAGTACTTC.

This clone was counted a few times. The CDR3 DNA reads as TGTGCCAGCAGCTCCGGACAGAAAGATGGCTACACCTTC. Translation: CASSSGQKDGYTF. The genes are TRBV7-9 and TRBJ1-2, with D tentatively TRBD1 (6 bases). This CDR3 region has 13 residues. Germline V lookup: CDR1 SEHNR, CDR2 FQNEAQ (reference sequence). Trimming shortened V by 4 bases and J by 6 bases, and 12 bases separated the two germline ends.

The CDR3 loop reads CASSLIRGYEQYF. In DNA form, the CDR3 reads TGTGCCAGCAGCTTGATCAGGGGCTACGAGCAGTACTTC. The chain combines TRBV5-6 with TRBJ2-7; D is possibly TRBD1 (6 bases). CDR3 length: 13 residues. CDR1 SGHDT and CDR2 YYEEEE come from the germline V gene. V lost 1 base and J lost 3, with 8 bases in between.

V gene TRBV3-1 (or the pseudogene TRBV3-2) combines with J gene TRBJ1-1; TRBD1 aligns across 8 bases. Germline assignment: CDR1 LGHDT and CDR2 YNNKEL (reference sequence). The CDR3 spans 15 residues. The V segment lost 3 bases and the J segment 4 bases; nucleotides outside the gene matches: 7. Here the CDR3 DNA reads TGTGCCAGCAGCCACGCAACAACAGGGGGCACTGAAGCTTTCTTT. Protein product: CASSHATTGGTEAFF.

This sequence joins TRBV27 and TRBJ2-7; TRBD1 aligns across 7 bases. CDR1 is MNHEY, CDR2 SMNVEV, per germline (reference sequence). The V and J ends lost 5 bases and 7 bases, in that order; junction bases with no gene match: 8. There are 13 residues in the CDR3. CDR3 in amino acids: CASSLTGTGEQYF. The CDR3 nucleotides are TGTGCCAGCAGTCTGACAGGGACCGGGGAGCAGTACTTC.

The CDR3 reads CASSTEQGSNQPQHF. CDR3 in DNA: TGTGCCAGCAGCACCGAACAGGGGAGCAATCAGCCCCAGCATTTT. V is TRBV4-2 and J is TRBJ1-5; the match to TRBD1 covers 7 bases. Per the germline V gene, CDR1 is LGHNA and CDR2 is YNFKEQ. CDR3 length: 15 amino acids. V gave up 5 bases and J gave up 1 base; unmatched junction bases: 5.

The chain joins TRBV10-1 to TRBJ1-2, with D possibly matching TRBD1 (5 bases). The CDR3 runs 12 residues. CDR1 WNHNN and CDR2 SYGVQD come from the germline V gene (reference sequence). V lost 3 bases and J lost 8, with 10 bases in between. CDR3: CASSDGAGGYTF. The CDR3 bases are TGCGCCAGCAGTGATGGGGCAGGAGGCTACACCTTC.

The chain has TRBV7-2 and TRBJ2-1; 8 bases match TRBD1. J was trimmed by 0 bases and V by 3 bases; bases with no gene match: 1. Germline CDR1 reads SGHTA; CDR2 reads FQGNSA. This CDR3 has 15 amino acids. The chain's CDR3 is CASSFTGGSYNEQFF. The CDR3 nucleotides are TGTGCCAGCAGCTTCACAGGGGGCTCCTACAATGAGCAGTTCTTC. The entire variable domain, with the rest obtained from reference TRBV7-2 and TRBJ2-1, is as follows: GAGVSQSPSNKVTEKGKDVELRCDPISGHTALYWYRQSLGQGLEFLIYFQGNSAPDKSGLPSDRFSAERTGGSVSTLTIQRTQQEDSAVYLCASSFTGGSYNEQFFGPGTRLTVL.